This T cell receptor (beta chain) comes out of a study of OX40 agonist ivuxolimab in advanced cancers. Study-level information: Prior therapy, whether anti-PD-1, anti-PD-L1 or anti-CTLA-4, was allowed, and 40% had some.

CDR3 length: 12 amino acids. Germline lookup yields CDR1 SNHLY and CDR2 FYNNEI. V was trimmed by 4 bases and J by 3 bases, leaving 7 bases between them. The repertoire was sequenced with immunoSEQ multiplex PCR; TCRdb's copy has only in-frame clones and lacks some. The sample yields about 73,000 clones, 90% seen once. Material: CD4+ or CD8+ T cells sorted from blood, obtained in a trial of the OX40 agonist ivuxolimab. This chain uses TRBV2 with TRBJ2-7; D is undetermined. The sequence was obtained from an adult with an advanced solid tumor such as melanoma, head and neck, liver or kidney cancer. The CDR3 region is CASSGVGYEQYF. The CDR3 coding sequence is TGTGCCAGCAGTGGAGTGGGCTACGAGCAGTACTTC. The entire variable domain, with the rest obtained from reference TRBV2 and TRBJ2-7, is as follows: EPEVTQTPSHQVTQMGQEVILRCVPISNHLYFYWYRQILGQKVEFLVSFYNNEISEKSEIFDDQFSVERPDGSNFTLKIRSTKLEDSAMYFCASSGVGYEQYFGPGTRLTVT.